This T cell receptor (beta chain) was recorded in a study of blood T cell repertoires in COVID-19. Study overall: The study drew acute and convalescent COVID-19 samples from the United States, Italy and Spain. Sample material is recorded as cDNA or gDNA derived from T cells, B-cell-depleted T cells, or PBMCs.

Source study methods: Amplification with reference gene primers provided the estimates of nucleated cell counts. Data came from immunoSEQ multiplex PCR; TCRdb stores just in-frame clones and leaves some out. V and J calls and clone size are given by that table; D and trimming were obtained from the DNA. Here the sample spans roughly 180,000 clones, just under 85% being singletons. The table lists this clone with a count of one. The V segment lost 3 bases and the J segment 14 bases; nucleotides outside the gene matches: 4. The germline CDR1 and CDR2 sequences are LNHDA and SQIVND (reference sequence). The CDR3 covers 12 residues.

Input material: peripheral blood. The TCR originated in a middle-aged man who had recovered from COVID-19. The rearrangement uses TRBV19 and TRBJ1-4, with 9 positions matching TRBD1. CDR3 nucleotides: TGTGCCAGTAGTATGGACAGGGGAAGGCTGTTTTTT. It translates to CASSMDRGRLFF.